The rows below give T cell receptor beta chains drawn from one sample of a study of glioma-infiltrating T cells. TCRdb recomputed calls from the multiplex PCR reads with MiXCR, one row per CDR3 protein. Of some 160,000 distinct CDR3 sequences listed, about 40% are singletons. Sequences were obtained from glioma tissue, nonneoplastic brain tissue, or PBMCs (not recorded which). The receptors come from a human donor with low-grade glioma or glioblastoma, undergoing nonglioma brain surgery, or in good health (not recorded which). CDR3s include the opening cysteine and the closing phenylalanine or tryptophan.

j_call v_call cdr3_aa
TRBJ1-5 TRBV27 CASSFGTGSNQPQHF
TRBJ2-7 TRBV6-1 CASRTGTSASEQYF
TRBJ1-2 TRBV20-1 CSARPIGGRVGGYTF
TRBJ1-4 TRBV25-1 CASSDRQATNEKLFF
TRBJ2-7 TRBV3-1 CASSQVTGSYEQYF
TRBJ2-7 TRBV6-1 CASRSDSYEQYF
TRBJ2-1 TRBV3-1 CASNLAGYNEQFF
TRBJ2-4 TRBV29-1 CSVAGARGIQYF
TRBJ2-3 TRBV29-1 CSAQLGTGADTQYF
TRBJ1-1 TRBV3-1 CASSHNSMNTEALF
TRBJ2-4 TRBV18 CASSPRQGLDIQYF
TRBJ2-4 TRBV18 CASSPATSPKAKNIQYF
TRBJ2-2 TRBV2 CASRPGLAGGTGELFF
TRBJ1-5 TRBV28 CASSLVGSNQPQHF
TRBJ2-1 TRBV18 CASSPTGARSYNEQFF
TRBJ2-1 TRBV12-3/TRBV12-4 CASSLSGDEQFF
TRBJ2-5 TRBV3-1 CASRQGTGVETQYF
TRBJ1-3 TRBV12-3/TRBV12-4 CASSPVPGNTIYF
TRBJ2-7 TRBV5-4 CASSGRQGSYEQYF
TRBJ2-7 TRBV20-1 CSAGLWASGSYEQYF
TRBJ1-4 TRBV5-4 CASSPGQTATNEKLFF
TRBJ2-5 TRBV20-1 CSAPLTAKETQYF
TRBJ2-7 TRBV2 CARTRENEQYF
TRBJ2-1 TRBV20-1 CSARGGREHVF
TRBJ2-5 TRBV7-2 CASSLAQETQYF
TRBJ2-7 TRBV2 CASRTTGTYEQYF
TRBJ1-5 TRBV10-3 CATAAGTKNQPQHF
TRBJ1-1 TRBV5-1 CASSLKAATNTEAFF
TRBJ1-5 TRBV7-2 CASSSQTAQPQHF
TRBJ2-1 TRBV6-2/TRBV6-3 CALGWTTNEQFF
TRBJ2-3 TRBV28 CASTSAGVVDTQYF
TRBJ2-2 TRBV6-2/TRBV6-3 CASHGNSNTGELFF
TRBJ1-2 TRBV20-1 CSATQGVYGYTF
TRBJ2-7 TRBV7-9 CASSQRGEQYF
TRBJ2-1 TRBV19 CASSIVRDYNNEQFF
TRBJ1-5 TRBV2 CASSASGPQHF
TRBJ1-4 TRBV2 CASSESPSGSNEKLFF
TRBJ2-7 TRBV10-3 CAISESNSGGQIYERYF
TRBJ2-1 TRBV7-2 CASSLTAASYNEQFF
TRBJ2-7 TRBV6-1 CASSSEPLYEQYF
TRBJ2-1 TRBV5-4 CASGSQGVSYNEQFF
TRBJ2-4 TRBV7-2 CASSYSLLDAGAENIKYF
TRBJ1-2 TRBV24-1 CATSARGYGYTF
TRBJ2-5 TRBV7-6 CASSPDRASQTQYF
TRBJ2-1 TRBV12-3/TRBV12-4 CASSSRWRAHNEQFF
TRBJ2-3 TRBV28 CASRGTGSHTQYF
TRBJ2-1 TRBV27 CASSLSSWDFSYNEQFF
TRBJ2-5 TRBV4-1 CASSAVGETQYF
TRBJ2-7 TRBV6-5 CATDALGQYYEQYF
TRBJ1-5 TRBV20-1 CSAGDSRWEQPQHF